Here is one TCR beta chain with its context. This sample was taken from a study of blood T cell repertoires in COVID-19. Study-level background: Material from acute and convalescent COVID-19 was sourced from the United States, Italy and Spain. Sources were T cells, B-cell-depleted T cells, or PBMCs; the material itself was cDNA or gDNA.

Original analysis: Estimation of nucleated cell counts was performed using reference gene primer amplification. TCRdb keeps only in-frame clones here, not all; method: immunoSEQ multiplex PCR. V and J calls and clone size are as listed in that table; D and trimming were resolved from the DNA. The repertoire holds more than 95,000 clones, with approximately 87% as singletons. Trimming took off 3 bases at V and 6 bases at J, with 12 bases between the two ends. CDR1 and CDR2 (germline): LGHDT, YNNKEL (reference sequence). CDR3 length: 14 residues. J is TRBJ1-5 and V is TRBV3-1 (or the pseudogene TRBV3-2); maybe TRBD1 (6 bases). The sequence was obtained from a man aged 65-85 years who had recovered from COVID-19. Sequencing was done on a sample of peripheral blood. The CDR3 sequence: CASSHFPDSQPQHF. CDR3 DNA: TGTGCCAGCAGCCACTTCCCGGACAGTCAGCCCCAGCATTTT.